A selection of T cell receptor beta chains follows, all from one sample in a study of neoadjuvant nivolumab and ipilimumab in lung cancer. This table comes from immunoSEQ multiplex PCR, and its TCRdb copy is limited to in-frame clones, with some not included. This table has approximately 31,000 clones, over 75% appearing once. Material: peripheral blood, obtained after neoadjuvant nivolumab, alone or with ipilimumab, at or shortly before surgery. These receptor sequences come from an adult with non-small cell lung cancer. CDR3s include the opening cysteine and the closing phenylalanine or tryptophan. A D gene is named only where the DNA matches it firmly. Not every row has a clone size; where given, it reads once, few, many or a size class.

DNA	CDR3	size	V	D	J
TGTGCCAGCACTGGGCGCTATAGCAATCAGCCCCAGCATTTT	CASTGRYSNQPQHF	-	TRBV2	-	TRBJ1-5
TGTGCCAGCTCACCGTCTCTCCACAAGTACGAGCAGTACTTC	CASSPSLHKYEQYF	-	TRBV18	-	TRBJ2-7
TGTGCCAGCAGCTCGTCGCGACAGGTCATAATGTCTGGGGCCAACGTCCTGACTTTC	CASSSSRQVIMSGANVLTF	-	TRBV7-9	-	TRBJ2-6
TGTGCCAGCAGCTTATCGGGGAACGGGGCTTTCTTT	CASSLSGNGAFF	-	TRBV7-9	-	TRBJ1-1
TGTGCCAGCAGCCCACCCGGGACAATCTCCGGGGAGCTGTTTTTT	CASSPPGTISGELFF	-	TRBV9	-	TRBJ2-2
TGTGCCATCAGTGCCAGGGTGTTCGCTGAAGCTTTCTTT	CAISARVFAEAFF	-	TRBV10-3	-	TRBJ1-1
TGTGCCAGCAGTGAAGTGAAAGGTGAAGCTTTCTTT	CASSEVKGEAFF	-	TRBV2	-	TRBJ1-1
TGTGCCAGCAGCGTAGTAGGACAGACCACAGATACGCAGTATTTT	CASSVVGQTTDTQYF	-	TRBV9	-	TRBJ2-3
TGTGCCAGCAGGTCGGGGGTCACTGAAGCTTTCTTT	CASRSGVTEAFF	-	TRBV2	-	TRBJ1-1
TGTGCCAGCAGCTCCCGCCGCACAGATACGCAGTATTTT	CASSSRRTDTQYF	-	TRBV7-4	-	TRBJ2-3
TGTGCCAGCAGCCTAGGGGGTAGCGCTCAAAAACTGTTTTTT	CASSLGGSAQKLFF	-	TRBV7-2	-	TRBJ1-4
TGTGCCAGCAGTGAACGGGGTAGCTCAGATACGCAGTATTTT	CASSERGSSDTQYF	-	TRBV6-1	-	TRBJ2-3
TGTGCCAGCTCACCACAAACATCTACACAGGCCGGCTACACCTTC	CASSPQTSTQAGYTF	-	TRBV18	-	TRBJ1-2
TGTGCCAGCAGTGAGCAGGGGAGGAACACTGAAGCTTTCTTT	CASSEQGRNTEAFF	-	TRBV6-1	-	TRBJ1-1
TGTGCCAGCAGCCTACTCGGGGGCCCCCACGAGCAGTACTTC	CASSLLGGPHEQYF	-	TRBV7-2	-	TRBJ2-7
TGTGCCAGTAGTATATCAGGTATGGCAGAAGCTTTCTTT	CASSISGMAEAFF	-	TRBV19	-	TRBJ1-1
TGTGCCAGTGGACAGATTTCTAACTATGGCTACACCTTC	CASGQISNYGYTF	once	TRBV19	-	TRBJ1-2
TGTGCCAGCAGTTACCGGGACAGGGGAGCGCCCGGGGAGCTGTTTTTT	CASSYRDRGAPGELFF	-	TRBV28	TRBD1	TRBJ2-2
TGCGCCAGCAGCTCCGGACAGGGGGTTTCCTACAATGAGCAGTTCTTC	CASSSGQGVSYNEQFF	-	TRBV5-1	TRBD1	TRBJ2-1
TGTGCCAGCTCACCACGGATCCCGGGGTCCGGGGAGCTGTTTTTT	CASSPRIPGSGELFF	-	TRBV18	-	TRBJ2-2
TGTGCCATCAGTAAGGGACAGCAAGAGACCCAGTACTTC	CAISKGQQETQYF	-	TRBV10-3	TRBD1	TRBJ2-5
TGTGCCAGCAGTTCTCCTACGGGAGGGCGGGCTTTCTTT	CASSSPTGGRAFF	-	TRBV27	-	TRBJ1-1
TGTGCCAGCAGCTCCGATAGCGGGGGGAACACCGGGGAGCTGTTTTTT	CASSSDSGGNTGELFF	-	TRBV5-4	TRBD2	TRBJ2-2
TGTGCCAGTCGGTTGGAGGGGGCTTCCTACAATGAGCAGTTCTTC	CASRLEGASYNEQFF	-	TRBV19	-	TRBJ2-1
TGTGCCAGCACCTGGGACAGGGTCGAAAATTCACCCCTCCACTTT	CASTWDRVENSPLHF	-	TRBV5-4	TRBD1	TRBJ1-6
TGTGCCAGCAGGGTTCAGGGGTCCGTGGGGGGCTACACCTTC	CASRVQGSVGGYTF	-	TRBV2	-	TRBJ1-2
TGTGCCAGCAGTTACAGGGGCAATCAGCCCCAGCATTTT	CASSYRGNQPQHF	-	TRBV27	-	TRBJ1-5
TGTGCCAGCAGTGTTGGCCGCCCGGAGGATCAGCCCCAGCATTTT	CASSVGRPEDQPQHF	-	TRBV2	-	TRBJ1-5
TGTGCCAGCAGTTTCCGGGACACCCGCTATAGCAATCAGCCCCAGCATTTT	CASSFRDTRYSNQPQHF	-	TRBV28	-	TRBJ1-5
TGTGCCAGCAGCCAAGAACAAGGGAGGCAGCAGTACTTC	CASSQEQGRQQYF	-	TRBV4-2	-	TRBJ2-7
TGTGCCAGCAGCGTAGACAGGGTTCGAAACATTCAGTACTTC	CASSVDRVRNIQYF	-	TRBV11-1	TRBD1	TRBJ2-4
TGCGCCAGCAGCCAGGACGGACAGGGGGCCAACACCATATATTTT	CASSQDGQGANTIYF	-	TRBV4-1	TRBD1	TRBJ1-3